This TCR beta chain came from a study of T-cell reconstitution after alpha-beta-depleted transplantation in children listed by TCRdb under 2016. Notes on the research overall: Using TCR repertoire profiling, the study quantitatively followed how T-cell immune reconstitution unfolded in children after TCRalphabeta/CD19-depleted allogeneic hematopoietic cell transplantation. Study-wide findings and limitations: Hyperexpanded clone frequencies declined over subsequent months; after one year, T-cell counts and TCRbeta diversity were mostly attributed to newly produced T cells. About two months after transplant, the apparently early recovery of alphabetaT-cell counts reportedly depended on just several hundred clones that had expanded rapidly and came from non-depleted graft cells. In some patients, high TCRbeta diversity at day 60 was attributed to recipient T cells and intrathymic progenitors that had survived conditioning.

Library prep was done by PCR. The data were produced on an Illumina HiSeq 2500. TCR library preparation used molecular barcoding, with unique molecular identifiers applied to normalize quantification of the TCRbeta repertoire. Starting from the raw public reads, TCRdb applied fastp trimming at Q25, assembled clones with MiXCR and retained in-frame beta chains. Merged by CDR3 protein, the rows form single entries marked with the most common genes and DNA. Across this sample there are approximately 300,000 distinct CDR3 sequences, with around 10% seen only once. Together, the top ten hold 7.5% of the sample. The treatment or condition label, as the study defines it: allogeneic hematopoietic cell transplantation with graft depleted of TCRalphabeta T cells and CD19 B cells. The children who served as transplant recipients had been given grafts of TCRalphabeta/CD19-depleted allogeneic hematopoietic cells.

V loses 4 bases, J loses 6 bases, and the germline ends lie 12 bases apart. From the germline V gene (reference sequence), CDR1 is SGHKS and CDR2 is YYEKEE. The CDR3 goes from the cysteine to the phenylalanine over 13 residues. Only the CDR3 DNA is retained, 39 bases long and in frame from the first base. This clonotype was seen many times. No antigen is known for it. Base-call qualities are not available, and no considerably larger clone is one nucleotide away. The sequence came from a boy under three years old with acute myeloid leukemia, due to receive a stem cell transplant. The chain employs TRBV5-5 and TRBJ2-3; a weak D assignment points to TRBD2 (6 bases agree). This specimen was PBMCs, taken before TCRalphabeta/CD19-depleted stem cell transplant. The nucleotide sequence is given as TGTGCCAGCAGCCGGGAGATCGGGGATACGCAGTATTTT. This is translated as CASSREIGDTQYF. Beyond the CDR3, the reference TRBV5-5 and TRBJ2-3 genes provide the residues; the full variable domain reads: DAGVTQSPTHLIKTRGQQVTLRCSPISGHKSVSWYQQVLGQGPQFIFQYYEKEERGRGNFPDRFSARQFPNYSSELNVNALLLGDSALYLCASSREIGDTQYFGPGTRLTVL.